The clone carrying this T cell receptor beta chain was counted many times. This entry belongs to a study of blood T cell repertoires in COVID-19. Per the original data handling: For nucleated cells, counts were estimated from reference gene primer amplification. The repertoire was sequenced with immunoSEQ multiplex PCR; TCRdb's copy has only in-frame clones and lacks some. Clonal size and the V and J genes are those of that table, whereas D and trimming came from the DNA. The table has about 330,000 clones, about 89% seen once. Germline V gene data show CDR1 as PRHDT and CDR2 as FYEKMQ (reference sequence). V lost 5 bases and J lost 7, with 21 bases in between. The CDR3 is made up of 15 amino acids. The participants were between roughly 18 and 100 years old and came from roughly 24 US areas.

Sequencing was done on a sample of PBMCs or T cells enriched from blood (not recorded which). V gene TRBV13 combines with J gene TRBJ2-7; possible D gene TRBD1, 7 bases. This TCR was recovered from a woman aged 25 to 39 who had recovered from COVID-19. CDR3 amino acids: CASSPAPLAGGEQYF. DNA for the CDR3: TGTGCCAGCAGCCCTGCTCCACTAGCAGGGGGGGAGCAGTACTTC.